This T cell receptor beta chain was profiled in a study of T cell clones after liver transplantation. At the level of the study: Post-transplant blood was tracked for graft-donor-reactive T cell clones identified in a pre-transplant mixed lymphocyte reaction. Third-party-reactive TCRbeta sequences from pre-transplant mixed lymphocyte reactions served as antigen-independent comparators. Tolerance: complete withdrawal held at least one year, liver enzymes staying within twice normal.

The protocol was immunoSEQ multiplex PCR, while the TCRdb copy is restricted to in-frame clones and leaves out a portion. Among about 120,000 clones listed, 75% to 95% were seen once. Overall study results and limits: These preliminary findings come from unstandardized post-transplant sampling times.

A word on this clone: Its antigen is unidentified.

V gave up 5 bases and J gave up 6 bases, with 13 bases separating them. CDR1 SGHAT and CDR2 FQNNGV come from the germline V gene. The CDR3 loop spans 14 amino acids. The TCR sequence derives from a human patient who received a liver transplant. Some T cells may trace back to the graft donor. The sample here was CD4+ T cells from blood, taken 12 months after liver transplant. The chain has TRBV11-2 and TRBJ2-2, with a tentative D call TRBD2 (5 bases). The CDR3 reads CASSTRAWSGELFF. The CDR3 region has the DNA TGTGCCAGCAGCACGCGGGCTTGGTCCGGGGAGCTGTTTTTT. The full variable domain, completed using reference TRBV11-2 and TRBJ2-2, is EAGVAQSPRYKIIEKRQSVAFWCNPISGHATLYWYQQILGQGPKLLIQFQNNGVVDDSQLPKDRFSAERLKGVDSTLKIQPAKLEDSAVYLCASSTRAWSGELFFGEGSRLTVL.